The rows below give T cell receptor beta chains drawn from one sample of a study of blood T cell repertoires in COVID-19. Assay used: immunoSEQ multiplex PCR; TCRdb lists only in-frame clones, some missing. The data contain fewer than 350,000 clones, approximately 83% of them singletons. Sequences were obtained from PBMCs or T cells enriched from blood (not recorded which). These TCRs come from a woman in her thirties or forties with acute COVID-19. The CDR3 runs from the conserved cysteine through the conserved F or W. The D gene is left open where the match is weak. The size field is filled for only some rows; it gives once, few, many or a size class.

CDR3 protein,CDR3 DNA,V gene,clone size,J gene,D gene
CASRGLRWKGYTF,TGTGCCAGCAGGGGCCTTCGGTGGAAGGGCTACACCTTC,TRBV21-1,-,TRBJ1-2,-
CASSPFLNYGYTF,TGTGCCAGCAGTCCGTTTTTGAACTATGGCTACACCTTC,TRBV28,-,TRBJ1-2,-
CASGLRGKLFF,TGTGCTAGTGGTTTGAGGGGAAAACTGTTTTTT,TRBV12-5,-,TRBJ1-4,-
CAGPGTGDLEQYF,TGTGCCGGGCCCGGGACAGGTGATCTCGAGCAGTACTTC,TRBV19,-,TRBJ2-7,TRBD1
CASSLVTSGGLGDTQYF,TGCGCCAGCAGCTTGGTCACTAGCGGGGGGCTAGGCGATACGCAGTATTTT,TRBV5-1,-,TRBJ2-3,TRBD2
CASSLRGNQPQHF,TGTGCCAGCAGCTTAAGGGGAAATCAGCCCCAGCATTTT,TRBV7-2,-,TRBJ1-5,-
CASSQAARRADTQYF,TGCGCCAGCAGCCAAGCGGCAAGGAGGGCAGATACGCAGTATTTT,TRBV4-3,-,TRBJ2-3,-
CASSRSPWLPDTQYF,TGTGCCAGTAGTAGAAGCCCCTGGTTGCCAGATACGCAGTATTTT,TRBV19,-,TRBJ2-3,-
CATSRDVPGQGFWAQYF,TGTGCCACCAGCAGAGACGTACCGGGACAGGGTTTTTGGGCGCAGTATTTT,TRBV15,-,TRBJ2-3,TRBD1
CASSQALGGAYGYTF,TGTGCCAGCAGCCAAGCCCTGGGGGGAGCCTATGGCTACACCTTC,TRBV3-1/TRBV3-2,few,TRBJ1-2,-
CSVGQGWTEAFF,TGCAGCGTAGGACAGGGATGGACTGAAGCTTTCTTT,TRBV29-1,-,TRBJ1-1,TRBD1
CASSTGQVAGANVLTF,TGTGCCAGTAGTACGGGACAGGTAGCTGGGGCCAACGTCCTGACTTTC,TRBV19,-,TRBJ2-6,TRBD1